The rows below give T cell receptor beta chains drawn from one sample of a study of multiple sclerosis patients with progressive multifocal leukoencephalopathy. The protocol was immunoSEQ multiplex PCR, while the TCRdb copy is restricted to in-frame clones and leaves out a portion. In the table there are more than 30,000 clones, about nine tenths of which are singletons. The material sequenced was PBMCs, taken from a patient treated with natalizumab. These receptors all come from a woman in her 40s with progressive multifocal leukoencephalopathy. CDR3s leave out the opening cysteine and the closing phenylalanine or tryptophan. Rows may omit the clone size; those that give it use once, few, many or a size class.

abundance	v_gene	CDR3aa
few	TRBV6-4	ASSDSGSPILHYT
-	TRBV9	ASSVGGLGGNTEAF
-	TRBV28	ASSLDRDLEQY
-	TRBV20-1	SAGDRAEY
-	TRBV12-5	ASGLGSQETQY
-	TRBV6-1	ASSEARVSNQPQH
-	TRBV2	ASRDIRDEQY
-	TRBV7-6	ASSQGQAATEAF
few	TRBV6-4	ASSDSTGGYNEQF
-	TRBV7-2	ASSPSGSSYNEQF
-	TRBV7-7	ASSTGRTTNEKLF
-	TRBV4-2	ASSQDRGALYGYT
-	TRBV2	ASTSGKSYNEQF
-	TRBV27	ASSFRGQPQH
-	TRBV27	ASSLSIRVGSYNEQF
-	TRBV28	ASSSAGTGGYGYT
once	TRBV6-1	ASSGRGGYNEQF
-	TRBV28	ASSGQSLIVGSPLH
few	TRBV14	ASSRRYATSSEQY
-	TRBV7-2	ASSLSTEIETQY
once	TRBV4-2	ASSQDPTGGGDGYT
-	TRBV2	ASSYWTGNYGYT
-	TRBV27	ASRLDRGINNEQF
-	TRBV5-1	ASSLGGSQEKLF
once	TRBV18	ASSPRQGPNTEAF
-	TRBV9	ASSGIQGRGGTEAF
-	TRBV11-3	ASRGLATDTQY
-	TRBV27	ASSALGGPDTQY
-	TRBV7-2	ASSHDSFNSPLH
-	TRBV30	AWRRENTEAF
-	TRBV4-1	ASSQEGIGDYGYT
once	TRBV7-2	ASSPAQTSYEQY
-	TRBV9	ASTFGRGGSDTQY
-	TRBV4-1	ASSFGQGATYEQY
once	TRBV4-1	ASSQDRGQGFYGYT
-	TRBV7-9	ASSPPGPPLGKNIQY
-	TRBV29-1	SVDNSALRDEQY
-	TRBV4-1	ASSPTGTYQETQY
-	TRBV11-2	ASSLRGYYEQY
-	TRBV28	ASSPAIGSNTEAF
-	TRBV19	ASTPRDRADSNQPQH